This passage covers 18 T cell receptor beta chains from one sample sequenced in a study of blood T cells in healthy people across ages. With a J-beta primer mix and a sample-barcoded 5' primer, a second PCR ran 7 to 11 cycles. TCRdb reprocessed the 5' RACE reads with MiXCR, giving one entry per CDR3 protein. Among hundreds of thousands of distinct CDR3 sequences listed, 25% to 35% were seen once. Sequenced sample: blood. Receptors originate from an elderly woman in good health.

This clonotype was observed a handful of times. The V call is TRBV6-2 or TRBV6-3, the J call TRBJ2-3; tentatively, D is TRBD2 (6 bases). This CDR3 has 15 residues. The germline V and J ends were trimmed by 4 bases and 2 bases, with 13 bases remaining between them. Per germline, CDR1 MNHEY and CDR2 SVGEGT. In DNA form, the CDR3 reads TGTGCCAGCAGTTGCGGGACGGATACCACAGATACGCAGTATTTT. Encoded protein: CASSCGTDTTDTQYF.

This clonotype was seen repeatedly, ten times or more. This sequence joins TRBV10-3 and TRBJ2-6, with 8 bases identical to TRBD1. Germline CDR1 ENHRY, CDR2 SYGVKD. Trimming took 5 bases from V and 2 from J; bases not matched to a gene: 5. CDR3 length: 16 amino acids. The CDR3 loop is CAISPDRGPGANVLTF. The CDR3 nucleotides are TGTGCCATCAGTCCAGACAGGGGCCCTGGGGCCAACGTCCTGACTTTC.

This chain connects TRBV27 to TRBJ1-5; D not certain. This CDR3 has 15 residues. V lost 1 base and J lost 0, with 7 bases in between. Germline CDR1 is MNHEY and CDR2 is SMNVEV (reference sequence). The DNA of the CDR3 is TGTGCCAGCAGTTTATTGCGGGCTAGCAATCAGCCCCAGCATTTT. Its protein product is CASSLLRASNQPQHF.

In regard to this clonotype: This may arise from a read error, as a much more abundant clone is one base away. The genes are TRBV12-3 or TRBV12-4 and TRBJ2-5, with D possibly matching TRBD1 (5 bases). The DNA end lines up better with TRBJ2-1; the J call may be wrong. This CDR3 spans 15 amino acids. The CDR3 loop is CASSLETANQETQFF. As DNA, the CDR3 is TGTGCCAGCAGTTTAGAGACAGCCAACCAAGAGACCCAGTTCTTC.

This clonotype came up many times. The CDR3 here is CASSLVAAGGSYNEQFF. In DNA, the CDR3 is TGCGCCAGCAGCTTGGTAGCTGCGGGGGGCTCCTACAATGAGCAGTTCTTC. The rearrangement links TRBV5-1 to TRBJ2-1, with TRBD2 identical over 8 bases. Trimming cost V 0 bases and J 0 bases; bases outside gene matches: 5. The germline gives CDR1 SGHRS, CDR2 YFSETQ. CDR3 length: 17 residues.

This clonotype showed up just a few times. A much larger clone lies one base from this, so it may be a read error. CDR3 sequence reads: CSASSAGGGRNNEQFF. CDR3 DNA sequence: TGCAGTGCTAGCTCAGCAGGGGGGGGCCGAAACAATGAGCAGTTCTTC. This chain joins TRBV20-1 and TRBJ2-1, with D tentatively TRBD1 or TRBD2 (7 bases each). Germline V gene lookup returns CDR1 DFQATT and CDR2 SNEGSKA (reference sequence). Trimming took 3 bases from V and 5 from J, leaving 20 bases between them. The CDR3 spans 16 residues.

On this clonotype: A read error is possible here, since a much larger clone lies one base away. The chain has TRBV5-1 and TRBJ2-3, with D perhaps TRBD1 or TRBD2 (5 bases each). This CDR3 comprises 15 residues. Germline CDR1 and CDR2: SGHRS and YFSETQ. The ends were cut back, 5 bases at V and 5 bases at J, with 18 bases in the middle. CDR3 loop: CASRKSGVQEDTQYF. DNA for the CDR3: TGCGCCAGCAGAAAGTCCGGGGTACAGGAAGATACGCAGTATTTT.

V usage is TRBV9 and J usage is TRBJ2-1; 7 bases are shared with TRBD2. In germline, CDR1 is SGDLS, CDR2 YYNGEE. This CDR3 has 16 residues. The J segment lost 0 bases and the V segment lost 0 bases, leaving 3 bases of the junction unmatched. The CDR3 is CASSVGAGFSYNEQFF. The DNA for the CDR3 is TGTGCCAGCAGCGTAGGAGCGGGGTTCTCCTACAATGAGCAGTTCTTC. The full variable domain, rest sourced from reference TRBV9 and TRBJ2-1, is DSGVTQTPKHLITATGQRVTLRCSPRSGDLSVYWYQQSLDQGLQFLIQYYNGEERAKGNILERFSAQQFPDLHSELNLSSLELGDSALYFCASSVGAGFSYNEQFFGPGTRLTVL.

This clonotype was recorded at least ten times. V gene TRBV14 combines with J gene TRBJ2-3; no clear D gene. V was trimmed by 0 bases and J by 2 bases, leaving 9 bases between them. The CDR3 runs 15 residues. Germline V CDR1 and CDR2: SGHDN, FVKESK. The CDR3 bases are TGTGCCAGCAGCCAAGAGATCAGTTACACAGATACGCAGTATTTT. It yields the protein CASSQEISYTDTQYF.

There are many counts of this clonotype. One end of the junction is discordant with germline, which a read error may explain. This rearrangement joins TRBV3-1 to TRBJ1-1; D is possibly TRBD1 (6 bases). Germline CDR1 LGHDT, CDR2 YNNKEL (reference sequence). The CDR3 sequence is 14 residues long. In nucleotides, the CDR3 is TGCGCCAGCAGCCAAGGGGGGCTGAACACTGAAGCTTTCTTT. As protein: CASSQGGLNTEAFF.

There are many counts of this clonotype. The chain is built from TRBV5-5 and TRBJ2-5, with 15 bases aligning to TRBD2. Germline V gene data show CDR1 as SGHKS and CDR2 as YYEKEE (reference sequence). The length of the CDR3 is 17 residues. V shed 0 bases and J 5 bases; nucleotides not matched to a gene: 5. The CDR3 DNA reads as TGTGCCAGCAGCTTGGGGACTAGCGGGGGGGCCGGGGAGACCCAGTACTTC. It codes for CASSLGTSGGAGETQYF.

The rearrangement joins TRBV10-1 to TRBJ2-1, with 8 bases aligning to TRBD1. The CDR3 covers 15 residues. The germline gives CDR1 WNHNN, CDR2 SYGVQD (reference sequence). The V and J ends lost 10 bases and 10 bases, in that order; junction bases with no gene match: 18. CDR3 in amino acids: CATNYGRDRSKEQFF. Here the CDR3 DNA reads TGCGCCACCAACTACGGCCGGGACAGGTCTAAAGAGCAGTTCTTC.

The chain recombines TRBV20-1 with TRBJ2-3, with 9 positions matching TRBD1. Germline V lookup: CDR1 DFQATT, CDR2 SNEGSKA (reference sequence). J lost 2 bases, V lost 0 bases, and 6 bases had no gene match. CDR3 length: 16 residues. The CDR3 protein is CSARDFNRGLTDTQYF. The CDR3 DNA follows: TGCAGTGCTAGAGACTTTAACAGGGGGCTCACAGATACGCAGTATTTT.

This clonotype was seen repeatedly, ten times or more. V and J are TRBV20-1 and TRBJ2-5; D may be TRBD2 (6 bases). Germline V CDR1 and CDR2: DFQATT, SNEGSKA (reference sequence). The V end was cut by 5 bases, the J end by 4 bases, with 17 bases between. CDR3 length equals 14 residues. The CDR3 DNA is TGCAGTGCTGGACGCCCGGGGGTGGGAGAGACCCAGTACTTC. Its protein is CSAGRPGVGETQYF.

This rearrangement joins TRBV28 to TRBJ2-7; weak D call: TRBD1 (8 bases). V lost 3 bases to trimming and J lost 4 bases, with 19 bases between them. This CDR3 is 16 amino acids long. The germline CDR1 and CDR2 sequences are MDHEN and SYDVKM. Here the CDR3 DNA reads TGTGCCAGCAGTTTGGGGGGGGGGCAGGGGGCTTACGAGCAGTACTTC. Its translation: CASSLGGGQGAYEQYF.

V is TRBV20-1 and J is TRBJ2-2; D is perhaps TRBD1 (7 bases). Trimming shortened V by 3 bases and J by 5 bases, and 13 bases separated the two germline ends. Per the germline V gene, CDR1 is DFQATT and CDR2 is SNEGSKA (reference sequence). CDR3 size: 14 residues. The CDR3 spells CSASHRGGTGELFF. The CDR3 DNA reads TGCAGTGCTAGCCACAGGGGAGGTACCGGGGAGCTGTTTTTT.

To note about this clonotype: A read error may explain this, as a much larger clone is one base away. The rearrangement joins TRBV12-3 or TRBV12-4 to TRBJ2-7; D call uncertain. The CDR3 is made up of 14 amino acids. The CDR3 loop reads CAGSLLSNTYEQYF. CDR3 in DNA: TGTGCCGGCAGTCTCCTCTCGAACACCTACGAGCAGTACTTC.

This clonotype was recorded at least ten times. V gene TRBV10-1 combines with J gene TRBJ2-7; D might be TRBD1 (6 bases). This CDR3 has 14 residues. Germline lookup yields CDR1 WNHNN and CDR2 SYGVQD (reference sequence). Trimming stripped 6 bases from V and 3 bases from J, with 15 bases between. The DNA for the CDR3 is TGCGCCAGCAGGACAAGACAGGTTCTCTACGAGCAGTACTTC. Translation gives CASRTRQVLYEQYF.